The subject of this entry is one T cell receptor beta chain. Its antigen is not known. This sample was included in a study of cytomegalovirus exposure and HLA in healthy donors. Points from the study as a whole: Three chains tied to CMV proved CMV antigen-specific in vitro.

V shed 7 bases, J shed 5 bases, and the junction held 4 bases outside the gene matches. The CDR3 has 13 amino acids. Germline CDR1 MDHEN, CDR2 SYDVKM. PCR amplification relied on 60 Vbeta primers (plus 13 Jbeta primers). In the original processing: Unique TCR beta chains numbered about 79 million in a later analysis, with around 10 million shared. This table comes from immunoSEQ multiplex PCR, and its TCRdb copy is limited to in-frame clones, with some not included. V, J and clone size were drawn from that table, and D and trimming were deduced from the DNA. The table has about 170,000 clones, 75% to 85% seen once.

The sequencing input was PBMCs. The sequence was collected from a young man in good health and CMV-seropositive. The V gene is TRBV28, the J gene TRBJ2-7, with 11 nucleotides matching TRBD1. As DNA, the CDR3 is TGTGCCAGCACAAGGACAGGGGGCAACGAGCAGTACTTC. It specifies CASTRTGGNEQYF.